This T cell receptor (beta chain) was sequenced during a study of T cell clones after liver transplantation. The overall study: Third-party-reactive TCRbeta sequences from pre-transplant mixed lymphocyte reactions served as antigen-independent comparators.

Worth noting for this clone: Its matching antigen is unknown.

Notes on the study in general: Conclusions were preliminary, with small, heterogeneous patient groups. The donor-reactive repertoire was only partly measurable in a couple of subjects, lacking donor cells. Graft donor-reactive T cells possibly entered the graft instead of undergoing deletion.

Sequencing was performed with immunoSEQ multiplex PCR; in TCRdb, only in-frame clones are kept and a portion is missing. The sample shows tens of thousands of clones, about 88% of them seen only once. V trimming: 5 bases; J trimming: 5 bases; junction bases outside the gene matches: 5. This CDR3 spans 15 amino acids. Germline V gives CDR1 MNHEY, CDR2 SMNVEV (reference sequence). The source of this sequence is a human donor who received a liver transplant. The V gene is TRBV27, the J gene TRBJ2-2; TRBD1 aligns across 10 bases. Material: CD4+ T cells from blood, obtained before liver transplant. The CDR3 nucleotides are TGTGCCAGCAGTCGACAGGGGGCCCTGACCGGGGAGCTGTTTTTT. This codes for CASSRQGALTGELFF.